The 13 T cell receptor beta chains listed next were all sequenced from one sample in a study of T cells in Graves' hyperthyroidism and ophthalmopathy. Researchers amplified the TCR beta CDR3 regions from RNA transcripts. RT-PCR in the first round (using the HTBI primer set) targeted the TCR CDR3. TCRdb fed the multiplex PCR reads into MiXCR, producing one record per CDR3 protein. The sample has some 400,000 distinct CDR3 sequences, about 18% seen once. The specimen sequenced was blood. Every receptor here comes from a woman aged 18-30 years with Graves' hyperthyroidism.

This clonotype was counted many times. J is TRBJ2-7 and V is TRBV28; TRBD1 matches 8 bases. Trimming removed 2 bases from V and 2 bases from J; junction bases left unmatched: 23. The CDR3 has 21 residues. CDR1 MDHEN and CDR2 SYDVKM come from the germline V gene. This CDR3 reads CASSLGFSYRGVPVGTYEQYF. CDR3 nucleotides: TGTGCCAGCAGTTTAGGTTTTTCGTACAGGGGGGTACCCGTTGGGACCTACGAGCAGTACTTC.

This clonotype came up a few times. The V gene is TRBV7-8, the J gene TRBJ1-1, with TRBD1 as a possible D gene (5 bases). V was trimmed by 3 bases and J by 0 bases, leaving 11 bases between them. The CDR3 has 15 amino acids. Germline-derived CDR1 and CDR2 are SGHVS and FQNEAQ. CDR3 loop: CASSFLRGVNTEAFF. The CDR3 coding sequence is TGTGCCAGCAGCTTCCTTAGGGGAGTGAACACTGAAGCTTTCTTT.

CDR3 protein: CASSRDGTNQPQHF. The CDR3 bases are TGTGCCAGTAGTCGAGACGGGACCAATCAGCCCCAGCATTTT. The V gene is TRBV19, the J gene TRBJ1-5; D may be TRBD1 (5 bases). Germline loops: CDR1 LNHDA, CDR2 SQIVND (reference sequence). V dropped 5 bases and J dropped 3 bases, with 11 bases sitting between them. The CDR3 is 14 amino acids.

This clonotype has a count of ten or more. J is TRBJ2-5 and V is TRBV6-1, with TRBD2 matching over 13 bases. V lost 8 bases and J lost 2; bases outside the gene matches: 5. There are 15 residues in the CDR3. In germline, CDR1 is MNHNS, CDR2 SASEGT. CDR3 DNA: TGTGCCAGCGGGGGACTAGCGGGGCCACAAGAGACCCAGTACTTC. Protein sequence: CASGGLAGPQETQYF.

This clonotype has a count of ten or more. The V and J genes are TRBV24-1 and TRBJ2-4, with 8 bases that match TRBD1. The junction had 7 bases not matched to a gene; V was cut back by 4 bases and J by 6 bases. This CDR3 has 15 residues. Germline CDR1 and CDR2: KGHDR and SFDVKD. This CDR3 reads CATSENTGTGNIQYF. CDR3 in DNA: TGTGCCACCAGTGAGAACACCGGGACAGGAAACATTCAGTACTTC.

This clonotype was counted ten times or more. This chain uses TRBV5-5 with TRBJ1-2, with 9 bases aligning to TRBD1. Trimming removed 0 bases from V and 3 bases from J; junction bases left unmatched: 0. The CDR3 has 14 amino acids. The germline V gene has CDR1 SGHKS and CDR2 YYEKEE (reference sequence). CDR3 coding DNA: TGTGCCAGCAGCTTGGGGGACAGGGACTATGGCTACACCTTC. This codes for CASSLGDRDYGYTF. The full variable domain, with the rest looked up from reference TRBV5-5 and TRBJ1-2, is DAGVTQSPTHLIKTRGQQVTLRCSPISGHKSVSWYQQVLGQGPQFIFQYYEKEERGRGNFPDRFSARQFPNYSSELNVNALLLGDSALYLCASSLGDRDYGYTFGSGTRLTVV.

This clonotype has ten or more counts. The J gene is TRBJ2-7, the V gene TRBV7-3; D not certain. Trimming shortened V by 5 bases and J by 0 bases, and 11 bases separated the two germline ends. This CDR3 is built from 14 residues. CDR1 and CDR2 (germline): SGHTA, FQGTGA. CDR3 residues: CASSQAASSYEQYF. CDR3 in DNA: TGTGCCAGCAGCCAGGCCGCTAGCTCCTACGAGCAGTACTTC.

Only a few counts were recorded for this clonotype. The chain has TRBV4-1 and TRBJ2-7, with 8 bases fitting TRBD1. The CDR3 extends over 18 amino acids. Germline-derived CDR1 and CDR2 are MGHRA and YSYEKL. V was clipped by 1 base and J by 1 base; unmatched bases: 12. The CDR3 DNA sequence: TGCGCCAGCAGCCAAGGCAGGGGGCTTCCTCGGAGTTCCTACGAGCAGTACTTC. As protein: CASSQGRGLPRSSYEQYF.

V usage is TRBV20-1 and J usage is TRBJ2-5; 8 bases fit TRBD2. Losses at the gene ends were 6 bases for V and 0 bases for J; bases not matched to a gene: 9. The CDR3 contains 15 residues. From germline, CDR1 is DFQATT and CDR2 SNEGSKA (reference sequence). CDR3: CSARSGGQYQETQYF. For the CDR3, the DNA is TGCAGTGCCCGAAGCGGGGGCCAGTACCAAGAGACCCAGTACTTC.

This clonotype occurred many times. The V gene is TRBV19, the J gene TRBJ1-5; D may be TRBD1 (5 bases). Trimming cost V 4 bases and J 1 base, with 14 bases left between them. Germline lookup yields CDR1 LNHDA and CDR2 SQIVND (reference sequence). This CDR3 spans 16 amino acids. The CDR3 loop reads CASSRGGTRSNQPQHF. The CDR3 DNA sequence: TGTGCCAGTAGTAGGGGGGGGACGAGGAGCAATCAGCCCCAGCATTTT.

This clonotype was counted only a few times. This chain links TRBV18 with TRBJ1-1; D gene ambiguous. Germline-derived CDR1 and CDR2 are KGHSH and LQKENI. CDR3 length equals 14 residues. Trimming took off 2 bases at V and 1 base at J, with 8 bases between the two ends. This chain's CDR3 is CASSPGSANTEAFF. The CDR3 DNA sequence: TGTGCCAGCTCACCAGGGTCAGCGAACACTGAAGCTTTCTTT.

This chain joins TRBV7-3 and TRBJ2-2, with D maybe TRBD2 (5 bases). Germline V lookup: CDR1 SGHTA, CDR2 FQGTGA. Trimming took 5 bases from V and 4 from J, leaving 20 bases between them. This CDR3 has 17 residues. Written as DNA, the CDR3 is TGTGCCAGCAGCCTCCGGGATTTTAGGCCGGGCACCGGGGAGCTGTTTTTT. Its protein is CASSLRDFRPGTGELFF.

This clonotype has only a few counts. The chain employs TRBV4-1 and TRBJ2-7; D remains unclear. There are 15 residues in the CDR3. Deletions cut 1 base from V and 2 bases from J, with 12 bases between. From germline, CDR1 is MGHRA and CDR2 YSYEKL. CDR3 DNA: TGCGCCAGCAGCCAAGCGGAGACGGGTACCTACGAGCAGTACTTC. It is translated as CASSQAETGTYEQYF.